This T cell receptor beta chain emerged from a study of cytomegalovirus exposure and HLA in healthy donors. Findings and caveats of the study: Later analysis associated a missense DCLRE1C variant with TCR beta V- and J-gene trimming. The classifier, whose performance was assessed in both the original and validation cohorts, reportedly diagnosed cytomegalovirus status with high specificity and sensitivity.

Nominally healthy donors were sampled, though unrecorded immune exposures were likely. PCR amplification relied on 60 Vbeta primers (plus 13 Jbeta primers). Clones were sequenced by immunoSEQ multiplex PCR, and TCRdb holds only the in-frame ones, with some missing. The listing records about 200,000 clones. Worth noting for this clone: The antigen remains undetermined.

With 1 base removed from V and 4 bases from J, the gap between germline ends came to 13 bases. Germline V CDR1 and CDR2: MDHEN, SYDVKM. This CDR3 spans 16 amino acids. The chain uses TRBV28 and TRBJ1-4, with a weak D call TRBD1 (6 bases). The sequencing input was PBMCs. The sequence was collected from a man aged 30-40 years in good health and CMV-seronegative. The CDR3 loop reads CASSLLTQGLNEKLFF. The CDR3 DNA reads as TGTGCCAGCAGTTTATTAACACAGGGCCTTAATGAAAAACTGTTTTTT.